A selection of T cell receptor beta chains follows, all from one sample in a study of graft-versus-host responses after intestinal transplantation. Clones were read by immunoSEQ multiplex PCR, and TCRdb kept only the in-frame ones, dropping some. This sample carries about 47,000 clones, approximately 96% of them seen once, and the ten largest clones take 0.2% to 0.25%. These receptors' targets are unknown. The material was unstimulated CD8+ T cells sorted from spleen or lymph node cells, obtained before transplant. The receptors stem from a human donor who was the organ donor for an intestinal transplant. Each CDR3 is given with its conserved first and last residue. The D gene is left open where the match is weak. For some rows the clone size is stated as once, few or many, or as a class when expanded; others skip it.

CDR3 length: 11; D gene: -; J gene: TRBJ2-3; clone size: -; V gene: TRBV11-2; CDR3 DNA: TGTGCCAGCAGCTTCCCGGATACGCAGTATTTT; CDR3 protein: CASSFPDTQYF
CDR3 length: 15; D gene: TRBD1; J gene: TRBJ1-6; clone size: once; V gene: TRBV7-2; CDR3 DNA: TGTGCCAGCAGCTTCGGGACAGGGTTGAATTCACCCCTCCACTTT; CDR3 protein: CASSFGTGLNSPLHF
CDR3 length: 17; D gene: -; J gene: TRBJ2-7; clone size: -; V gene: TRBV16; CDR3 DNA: TGTGCCAGCAGCCAATCTCAGACAGCCGTAAGCTCCTACGAGCAGTACTTC; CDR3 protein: CASSQSQTAVSSYEQYF
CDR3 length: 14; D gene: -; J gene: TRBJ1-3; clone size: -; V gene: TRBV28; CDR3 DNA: TGTGCCAGCACCCTAGGGGGGTTACGAAACACCATATATTTT; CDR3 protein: CASTLGGLRNTIYF
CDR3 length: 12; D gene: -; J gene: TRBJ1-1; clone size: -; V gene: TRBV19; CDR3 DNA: TGTGCCAGTATAGGGCATAACACTGAAGCTTTCTTT; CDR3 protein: CASIGHNTEAFF
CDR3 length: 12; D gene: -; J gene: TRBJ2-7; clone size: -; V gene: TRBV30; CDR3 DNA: TGTGCCTGGAGTACTTCAGGAGGGGAGCAGTACTTC; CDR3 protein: CAWSTSGGEQYF
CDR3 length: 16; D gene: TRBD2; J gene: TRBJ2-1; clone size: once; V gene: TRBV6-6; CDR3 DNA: TGTGCCAGCAGTTCCTCAGCAGCGGGGGGGTACAATGAGCAGTTCTTC; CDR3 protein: CASSSSAAGGYNEQFF
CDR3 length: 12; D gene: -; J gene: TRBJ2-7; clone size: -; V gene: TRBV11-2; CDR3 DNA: TGTGCCAGCAGCATCGCTCCCTACGAGCAGTACTTC; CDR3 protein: CASSIAPYEQYF
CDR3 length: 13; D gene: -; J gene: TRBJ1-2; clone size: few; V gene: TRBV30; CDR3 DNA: TGTGCCTGGGCCCCGGGACATAACTATGGCTACACCTTC; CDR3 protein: CAWAPGHNYGYTF
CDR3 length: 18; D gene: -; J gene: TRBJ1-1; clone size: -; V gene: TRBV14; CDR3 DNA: TGTGCCAGCAGCCTCGGGACGGTAGGCAATCTCTGGGACACTGAAGCTTTCTTT; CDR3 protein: CASSLGTVGNLWDTEAFF
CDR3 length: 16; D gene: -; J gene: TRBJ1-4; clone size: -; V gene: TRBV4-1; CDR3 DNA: TGCGCCAGCAGCCAAGATCCAACCGCAACTAATGAAAAACTGTTTTTT; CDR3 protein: CASSQDPTATNEKLFF
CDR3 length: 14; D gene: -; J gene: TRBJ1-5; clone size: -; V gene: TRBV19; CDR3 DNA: TGTGCCAGTAGTTATCCCGGAGGGAATCAGCCCCAGCATTTT; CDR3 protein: CASSYPGGNQPQHF
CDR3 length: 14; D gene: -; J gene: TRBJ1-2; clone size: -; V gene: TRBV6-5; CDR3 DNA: TGTGCCAGCAGTTCAGGTTGGACGAACTATGGCTACACCTTC; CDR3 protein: CASSSGWTNYGYTF
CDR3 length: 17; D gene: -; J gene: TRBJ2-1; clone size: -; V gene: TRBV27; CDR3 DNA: TGTGCCAGCAGTCACTCCTGGGGGGACCTCCTTGGAAATGAGCAGTTCTTC; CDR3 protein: CASSHSWGDLLGNEQFF
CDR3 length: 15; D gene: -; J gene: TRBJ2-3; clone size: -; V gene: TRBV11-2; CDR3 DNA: TGTGCCAGCAGCTGGTCGTCAGAGGGGGCAGATACGCAGTATTTT; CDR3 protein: CASSWSSEGADTQYF
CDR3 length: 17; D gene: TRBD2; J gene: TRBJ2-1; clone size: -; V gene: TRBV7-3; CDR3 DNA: TGTGCCAGCAGCTTATCCCAGGGTCTAGCGGGGGGCAATGAGCAGTTCTTC; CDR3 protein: CASSLSQGLAGGNEQFF
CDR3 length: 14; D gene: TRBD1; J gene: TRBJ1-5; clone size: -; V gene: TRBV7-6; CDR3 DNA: TGTGCCAGCAGCCAGACAGGGTCGGGGCAGCCCCAGCATTTT; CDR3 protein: CASSQTGSGQPQHF
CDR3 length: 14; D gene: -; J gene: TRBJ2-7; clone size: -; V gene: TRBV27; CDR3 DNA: TGTGCCAGCAGTTTGGATGGACATCACTACGAGCAGTACTTC; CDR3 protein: CASSLDGHHYEQYF
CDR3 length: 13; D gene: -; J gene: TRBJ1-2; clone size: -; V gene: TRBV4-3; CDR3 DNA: TGCGCCAGCAGCCAGGATGGTTTCTATGGCTACACCTTC; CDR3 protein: CASSQDGFYGYTF
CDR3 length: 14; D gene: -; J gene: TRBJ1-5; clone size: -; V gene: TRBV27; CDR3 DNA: TGTGCCAGCAGTCCTAACGTACAGAATCAGCCCCAGCATTTT; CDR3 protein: CASSPNVQNQPQHF
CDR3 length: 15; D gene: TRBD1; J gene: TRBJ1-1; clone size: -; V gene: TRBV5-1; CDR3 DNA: TGCGCCAGCAGCGCGATACAGGGGATGAACACTGAAGCTTTCTTT; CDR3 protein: CASSAIQGMNTEAFF
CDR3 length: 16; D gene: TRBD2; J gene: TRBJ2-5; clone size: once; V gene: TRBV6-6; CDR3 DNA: TGTGCCAGCAGTTACTCTCCTAGCGGGGGGCAAGAGACCCAGTACTTC; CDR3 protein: CASSYSPSGGQETQYF
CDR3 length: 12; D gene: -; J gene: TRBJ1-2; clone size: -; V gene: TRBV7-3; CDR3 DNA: TGTGCCAGCAGCCCCCGCGGCTATGGCTACACCTTC; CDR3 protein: CASSPRGYGYTF
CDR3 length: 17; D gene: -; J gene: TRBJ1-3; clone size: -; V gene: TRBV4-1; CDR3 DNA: TGCGCCAGCAGCCAAGAGGCGGGCAGGGTGTTCGGAAACACCATATATTTT; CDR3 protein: CASSQEAGRVFGNTIYF
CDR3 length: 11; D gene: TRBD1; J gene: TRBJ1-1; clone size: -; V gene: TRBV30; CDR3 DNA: TGTGCCTGGGGGCAGGGGGCTGAAGCTTTCTTT; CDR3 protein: CAWGQGAEAFF
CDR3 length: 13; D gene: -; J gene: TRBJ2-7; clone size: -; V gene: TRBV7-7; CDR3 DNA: TGTGCTAGCAGCTTAAGGCTTGGCTACGAGCAGTACTTC; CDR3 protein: CASSLRLGYEQYF
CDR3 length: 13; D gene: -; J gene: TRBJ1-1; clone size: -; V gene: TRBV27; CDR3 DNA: TGTGCCAGCACCACAACAGGGCTCACTGAAGCTTTCTTT; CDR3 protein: CASTTTGLTEAFF
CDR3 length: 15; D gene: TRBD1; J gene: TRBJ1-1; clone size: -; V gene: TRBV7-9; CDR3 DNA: TGTGCCAGCAGCCCCGGACAGGGAGAGAACACTGAAGCTTTCTTT; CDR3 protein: CASSPGQGENTEAFF
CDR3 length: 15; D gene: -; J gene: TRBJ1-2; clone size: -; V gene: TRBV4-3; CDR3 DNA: TGCGCCAGCAGCCAAGGGACCGGGACGGACTATGGCTACACCTTC; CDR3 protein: CASSQGTGTDYGYTF
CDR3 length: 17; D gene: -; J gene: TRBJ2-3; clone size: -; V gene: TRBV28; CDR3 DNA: TGTGCCAGCAGTTCCGACGGCGGCGGGGTAGCATCGGATACGCAGTATTTT; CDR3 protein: CASSSDGGGVASDTQYF
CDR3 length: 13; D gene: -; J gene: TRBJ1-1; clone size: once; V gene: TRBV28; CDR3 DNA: TGTGCCAGCAGACATCAGTCGGGGGCGGGGGCTTTCTTT; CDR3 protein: CASRHQSGAGAFF
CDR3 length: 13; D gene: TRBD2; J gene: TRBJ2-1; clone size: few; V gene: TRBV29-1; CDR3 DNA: TGCAGCGTTGCAGGCGGGGGGGCGTCCGAGCAGTTCTTC; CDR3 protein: CSVAGGGASEQFF
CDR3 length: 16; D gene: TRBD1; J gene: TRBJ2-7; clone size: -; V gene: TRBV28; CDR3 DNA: TGTGCCAGCAGTCTACCAAACATGGGACAGGGAGGCGAGCAGTACTTC; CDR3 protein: CASSLPNMGQGGEQYF
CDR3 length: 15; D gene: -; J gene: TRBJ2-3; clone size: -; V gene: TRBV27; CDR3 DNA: TGTGCCAGCACCCTTGATAGCCAAAGCACAGATACGCAGTATTTT; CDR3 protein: CASTLDSQSTDTQYF
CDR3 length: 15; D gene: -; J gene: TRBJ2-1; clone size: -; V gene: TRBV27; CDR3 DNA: TGTGCCAGCAGTTTCCTAGGGGACTCCTACAATGAGCAGTTCTTC; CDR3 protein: CASSFLGDSYNEQFF
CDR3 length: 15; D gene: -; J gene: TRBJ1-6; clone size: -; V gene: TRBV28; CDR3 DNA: TGTGCCAGCAGATTACAGGACAGCGGCGGTTCACCCCTCCACTTT; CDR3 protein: CASRLQDSGGSPLHF
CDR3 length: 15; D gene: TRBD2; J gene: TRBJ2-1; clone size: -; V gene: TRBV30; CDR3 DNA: TGTGCCTGGAGTCCGGGGACTAGCGGGTACAATGAGCAGTTCTTC; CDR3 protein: CAWSPGTSGYNEQFF
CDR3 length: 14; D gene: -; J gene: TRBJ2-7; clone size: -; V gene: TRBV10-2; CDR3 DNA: TGCGCCAGCAGTGAGTCGGAAGGGTTCGACGAGCAGTACTTC; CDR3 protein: CASSESEGFDEQYF
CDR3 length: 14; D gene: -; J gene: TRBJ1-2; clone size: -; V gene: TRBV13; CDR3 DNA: TGTGCCAGCAGCGGAGCCGGGAGCGACTATGGCTACACCTTC; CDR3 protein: CASSGAGSDYGYTF
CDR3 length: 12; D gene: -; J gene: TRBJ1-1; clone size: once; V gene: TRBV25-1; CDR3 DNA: TGTGCCAGCAGTGGGATGAACACTGAAGCTTTCTTT; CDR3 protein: CASSGMNTEAFF
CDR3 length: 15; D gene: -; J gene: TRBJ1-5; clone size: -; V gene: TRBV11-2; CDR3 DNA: TGTGCCAGCAGCTTAGGGTCAGGGTTACATCAGCCCCAGCATTTT; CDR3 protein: CASSLGSGLHQPQHF
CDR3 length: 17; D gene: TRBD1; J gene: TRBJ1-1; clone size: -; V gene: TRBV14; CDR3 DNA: TGTGCCAGCAGCCAAGATCTTGGACAGGAGGGAAACACTGAAGCTTTCTTT; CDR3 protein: CASSQDLGQEGNTEAFF
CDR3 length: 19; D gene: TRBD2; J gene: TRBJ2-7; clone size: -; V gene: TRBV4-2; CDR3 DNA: TGTGCCAGCAGCCAAGATCCTCGAGTTGAGACTAGCGAGTCCTACGAGCAGTACTTC; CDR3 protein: CASSQDPRVETSESYEQYF
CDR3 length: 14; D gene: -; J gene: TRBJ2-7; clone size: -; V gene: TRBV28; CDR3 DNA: TGTGCCAGCAGTCCTCCGGGACACCCCTACGAGCAGTACTTC; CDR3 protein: CASSPPGHPYEQYF
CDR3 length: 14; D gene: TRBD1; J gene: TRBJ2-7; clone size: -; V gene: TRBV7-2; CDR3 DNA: TGTGCCAGCAGCCACCGGGACAGGGGAATCGAGCAGTACTTC; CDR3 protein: CASSHRDRGIEQYF
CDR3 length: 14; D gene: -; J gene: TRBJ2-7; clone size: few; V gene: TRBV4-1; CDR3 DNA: TGCGCCAGCAGCCAAGAGGGCAGATCCTACGAGCAGTACTTC; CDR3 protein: CASSQEGRSYEQYF
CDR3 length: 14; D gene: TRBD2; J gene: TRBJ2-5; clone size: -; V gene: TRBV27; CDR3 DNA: TGTGCCAGCAGTCCGGGACTAGGGCTAGAACCCCAGTACTTC; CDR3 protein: CASSPGLGLEPQYF
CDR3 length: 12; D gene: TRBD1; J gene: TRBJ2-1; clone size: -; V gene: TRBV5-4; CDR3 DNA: TGTGCCACCGCGACAGGGCACAATGAGCAGTTCTTC; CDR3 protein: CATATGHNEQFF
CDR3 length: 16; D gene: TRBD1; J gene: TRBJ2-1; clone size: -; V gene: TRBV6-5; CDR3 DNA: TGTGCCAGCAGTTACTCAACGGGACAGTGGTACAATGAGCAGTTCTTC; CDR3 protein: CASSYSTGQWYNEQFF
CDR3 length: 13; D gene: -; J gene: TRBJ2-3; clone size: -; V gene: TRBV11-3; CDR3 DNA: TGTGCCAGCAGCCCCGATACAATAGATACGCAGTATTTT; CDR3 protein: CASSPDTIDTQYF
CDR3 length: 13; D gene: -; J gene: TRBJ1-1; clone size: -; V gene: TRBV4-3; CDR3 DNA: TGCGCCAGCAGCGTTTTCGGGACCGCTGAAGCTTTCTTT; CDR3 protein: CASSVFGTAEAFF
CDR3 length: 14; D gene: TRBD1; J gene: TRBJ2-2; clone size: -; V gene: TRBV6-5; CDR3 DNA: TGTGCCAGCAGTTACCTCAGGGGGACCGGGGAGCTGTTTTTT; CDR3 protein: CASSYLRGTGELFF
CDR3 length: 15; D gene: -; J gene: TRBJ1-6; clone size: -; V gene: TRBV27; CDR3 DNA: TGTGCCAGCAGTAGCCAGGGGACCTATAATTCACCCCTCCACTTT; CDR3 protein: CASSSQGTYNSPLHF
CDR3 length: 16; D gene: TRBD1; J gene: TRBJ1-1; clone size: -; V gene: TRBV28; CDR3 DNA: TGTGCCAGCAGTCCCCTGGCGGGACAGGCGAACACTGAAGCTTTCTTT; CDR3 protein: CASSPLAGQANTEAFF
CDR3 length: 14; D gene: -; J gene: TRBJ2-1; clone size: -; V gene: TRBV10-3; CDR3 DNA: TGTGCCATCAGTGAAGGCAGGGGAACTGGTGAGCAGTTCTTC; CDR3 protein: CAISEGRGTGEQFF
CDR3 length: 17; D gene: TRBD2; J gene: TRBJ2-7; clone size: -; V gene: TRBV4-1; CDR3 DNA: TGCGCCAGCAGCCAAGTGGAGGCTAGCGGGGCGACCTACGAGCAGTACTTC; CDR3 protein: CASSQVEASGATYEQYF
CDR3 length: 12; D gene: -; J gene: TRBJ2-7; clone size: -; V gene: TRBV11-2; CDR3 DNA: TGTGCCAGCAGCATCGCTCCCTACGAGCAGTACTTC; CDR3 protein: CASSIAPYEQYF
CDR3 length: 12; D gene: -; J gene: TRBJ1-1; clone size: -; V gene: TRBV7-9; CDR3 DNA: TGTGCCAGCAGCTTAGGAGGGGGAGAAGCTTTCTTT; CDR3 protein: CASSLGGGEAFF
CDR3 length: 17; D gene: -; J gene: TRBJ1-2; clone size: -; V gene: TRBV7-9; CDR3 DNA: TGTGCCAGCTTCTTAGGGGACGCGGCCCCCAGTAACTATGGCTACACCTTC; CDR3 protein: CASFLGDAAPSNYGYTF
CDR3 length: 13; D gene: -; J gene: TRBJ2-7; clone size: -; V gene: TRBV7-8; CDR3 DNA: TGTGCCAGCAGCTTGAGGGTGCCCTACGAGCAGTACTTC; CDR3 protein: CASSLRVPYEQYF